This entry is about one T cell receptor (beta chain). Its antigen is currently not known. Base qualities are not at hand, and no much larger clone is one base apart. RNA was extracted using the RNeasy kit, and roughly 0.45 to 1 microgram was reverse transcribed with random hexamers. TCR beta CDR3 regions were amplified with the immunoSEQ multiplex PCR assay covering 54 Vbeta and 13 Jbeta segments. PCR amplification bias was corrected using a synthetic template baseline for primer optimization and computational correction. The study's own analysis went as follows. Reads were assigned to V, D and J genes according to IMGT and analyzed in immunoSEQ Analyzer, with only productive sequences retained. Clonality was calculated as one minus the Shannon entropy normalized by log2 of the number of productive unique sequences. For each patient and control, public and private clones were evaluated among the 100 most prevalent clones. A clone was defined as Susac-specific if it was absent from the healthy and MS cohorts, from roughly 990 published viral clones and from other ImmuneACCESS disease sequences. Using fastp at Q25 and MiXCR, TCRdb reprocessed the public reads and kept productive beta chains. Rows are combined by CDR3 protein, so each entry shows the most common genes and DNA. TCRdb, not the original authors, processed these V and J calls. The sample table holds some 160,000 distinct CDR3 sequences, of which 95% were seen once. The ten top clones hold about 0.08% of the sample.

This sample stems from a study of CD8 T cells in Susac syndrome (dated by TCRdb to between 2018 and 2021). About the full investigation: Of the Susac syndrome patients who were sequenced, roughly 8 were in clinical remission while roughly six had clinically active disease. At the time of blood withdrawal, Susac syndrome patients were either therapy-naive, taking corticosteroids (with some also receiving IVIg), or on IVIg alone. Repertoire sequencing was used to test whether CD8+ T cell activation and differentiation in Susac syndrome was antigen driven.

Here is what the overall study found, with its caveats: In the CD4+ T cell repertoire of Susac syndrome patients, clonal expansion was not detected. The number of individuals in the TCR sequencing and HLA analysis was acknowledged as relatively small.

From the cysteine through the phenylalanine, the CDR3 covers 12 amino acids. Left in the record is the CDR3 DNA by itself, 36 bases read in frame from the first base. V drops 3 bases and J drops 1 base, leaving 6 bases in between. CDR1 and CDR2, looked up from the germline V gene, are SQVTM and ANQGSEA. High-throughput TCR beta sequencing profiled peripheral blood CD8+ and CD4+ T cells from healthy donors, Susac syndrome patients and multiple sclerosis patients. Susac syndrome patients met recently defined diagnostic criteria for definite or probable disease. Bulk CD8+ and CD4+ T cells were purified magnetically by negative isolation, whereas CD8+ TEMRA cells were enriched by FACS. Blood was drawn into EDTA tubes, processed within 24 hours, and PBMCs were isolated by density gradient centrifugation. PBMCs destined for TCR sequencing were cryopreserved in liquid nitrogen and later thawed in a 37 °C water bath. The sorted or isolated CD4+, CD8+ and CD8+ TEMRA cells had a purity of 90% or higher.

The sequenced sample consisted of CD4+ T cells from PBMCs. This clonotype was obtained from a human donor with Susac syndrome. In this chain, TRBV29-1 is recombined with TRBJ1-1; the D gene remains uncertain. The sequenced DNA: TGCAGCGTTGATGCGCAGAACACTGAAGCTTTCTTT. It translates as CSVDAQNTEAFF.